A selection of T cell receptor beta chains follows, all from one sample in a study of shared clonotypes between healthy human individuals. The data were produced by immunoSEQ multiplex PCR, yet TCRdb's version contains in-frame clones alone and is incomplete. In the table there are 2 million or so clones, 85% to 95% of which are singletons. Sequencing was done on a sample of naive CD4+ T cells sorted from blood. The receptors originated from a man aged 18 to 30 in good health. Both conserved end residues are part of each CDR3. Each record gives: clone size, J gene, V gene, D gene, CDR3 protein, CDR3 DNA. A D gene is named only where the DNA matches it firmly. For some rows the clone size is stated as once, few or many, or as a class when expanded; others skip it.

size: .; J: TRBJ2-7; V: TRBV5-1; D: .; CDR3: CASSVQGNSYEQYF; DNA: TGCGCCAGCAGCGTACAGGGAAACTCCTACGAGCAGTACTTC
size: .; J: TRBJ2-7; V: TRBV9; D: .; CDR3: CASSVVETPYEQYF; DNA: TGTGCCAGCAGCGTAGTTGAGACTCCCTACGAGCAGTACTTC
size: .; J: TRBJ2-5; V: TRBV9; D: .; CDR3: CASSVDRASETQYF; DNA: TGTGCCAGCAGCGTAGACAGGGCATCAGAGACCCAGTACTTC
size: .; J: TRBJ2-1; V: TRBV18; D: .; CDR3: CASSPPNPSSYNEQFF; DNA: TGTGCCAGCTCACCACCAAATCCGAGCTCCTACAATGAGCAGTTCTTC
size: once; J: TRBJ2-7; V: TRBV7-8; D: .; CDR3: CASSLEGRQIRGEQYF; DNA: TGTGCCAGCAGCTTAGAAGGTCGACAGATAAGGGGCGAGCAGTACTTC
size: .; J: TRBJ2-3; V: TRBV2; D: TRBD2; CDR3: CASSEASGSGTDTQYF; DNA: TGTGCCAGCAGTGAAGCTAGCGGGAGTGGGACAGATACGCAGTATTTT
size: .; J: TRBJ2-2; V: TRBV2; D: .; CDR3: CASSEAGELFF; DNA: TGTGCCAGCAGTGAAGCGGGGGAGCTGTTTTTT
size: .; J: TRBJ2-7; V: TRBV5-1; D: .; CDR3: CASSGGKFGEQYF; DNA: TGCGCCAGCAGCGGCGGGAAGTTTGGCGAGCAGTACTTC
size: .; J: TRBJ2-7; V: TRBV7-2; D: TRBD2; CDR3: CASSLVASGTYEQYF; DNA: TGTGCCAGCAGCTTAGTGGCTAGCGGAACTTACGAGCAGTACTTC
size: .; J: TRBJ1-5; V: TRBV5-1; D: TRBD1; CDR3: CASSFGPRGSDQPQHF; DNA: TGCGCCAGCAGCTTTGGGCCCAGGGGGTCGGATCAGCCCCAGCATTTT
size: .; J: TRBJ1-1; V: TRBV2; D: .; CDR3: CASGAGLTVAFF; DNA: TGTGCCAGTGGGGCGGGACTGACTGTAGCTTTCTTT
size: .; J: TRBJ2-7; V: TRBV6-5; D: .; CDR3: CASSPGRAYEQYF; DNA: TGTGCCAGCAGCCCCGGAAGGGCCTACGAGCAGTACTTC
size: .; J: TRBJ2-5; V: TRBV12-5; D: .; CDR3: CASGFCRVEETQYF; DNA: TGTGCTAGTGGTTTTTGCAGGGTCGAAGAGACCCAGTACTTC
size: .; J: TRBJ1-3; V: TRBV2; D: .; CDR3: CASRETPSSGNTIYF; DNA: TGTGCCAGCAGGGAGACACCTAGCTCTGGAAACACCATATATTTT
size: .; J: TRBJ2-2; V: TRBV2; D: TRBD1; CDR3: CASRRQGIAGELFF; DNA: TGTGCCAGCAGGAGACAGGGTATTGCCGGGGAGCTGTTTTTT
size: .; J: TRBJ2-7; V: TRBV4-3; D: TRBD2; CDR3: CASSQASGAGYEQYF; DNA: TGCGCCAGCAGCCAAGCTAGCGGAGCCGGCTACGAGCAGTACTTC
size: .; J: TRBJ1-3; V: TRBV6-5; D: .; CDR3: CASSYTGAGNTIYF; DNA: TGTGCCAGCAGTTACACGGGGGCTGGAAACACCATATATTTT
size: .; J: TRBJ2-2; V: TRBV18; D: TRBD2; CDR3: CASSAVGLANTGELFF; DNA: TGTGCCAGCTCAGCGGTTGGACTAGCGAACACCGGGGAGCTGTTTTTT
size: .; J: TRBJ1-4; V: TRBV2; D: .; CDR3: CASQQGEKLFF; DNA: TGTGCCAGCCAGCAAGGTGAAAAACTGTTTTTT
size: .; J: TRBJ2-7; V: TRBV5-1; D: .; CDR3: CASSLGAYEQYF; DNA: TGCGCCAGCAGCTTGGGAGCCTACGAGCAGTACTTC
size: .; J: TRBJ1-1; V: TRBV28; D: .; CDR3: CASRGGLMNTEAFF; DNA: TGTGCCAGCAGGGGTGGATTGATGAACACTGAAGCTTTCTTT
size: few; J: TRBJ1-3; V: TRBV30; D: .; CDR3: CAWSRYGNTIYF; DNA: TGTGCCTGGAGTAGATACGGAAACACCATATATTTT
size: .; J: TRBJ1-4; V: TRBV4-1; D: .; CDR3: CASSLPGQEEKLFF; DNA: TGCGCCAGCAGCCTCCCGGGACAAGAGGAAAAACTGTTTTTT
size: .; J: TRBJ1-2; V: TRBV21-1; D: .; CDR3: CASSKDTGTELRGYTF; DNA: TGTGCCAGCAGCAAAGACACCGGGACAGAGCTCCGAGGCTACACCTTC
size: .; J: TRBJ2-1; V: TRBV14; D: TRBD2; CDR3: CASSHLAGRYNEQFF; DNA: TGTGCCAGCAGCCATCTAGCGGGGCGCTACAATGAGCAGTTCTTC
size: .; J: TRBJ1-2; V: TRBV29-1; D: .; CDR3: CSVSPGGYGYTF; DNA: TGCAGCGTGTCCCCCGGGGGCTATGGCTACACCTTC
size: .; J: TRBJ2-7; V: TRBV5-1; D: .; CDR3: CASSFDDFPYEQYF; DNA: TGCGCCAGCAGCTTCGACGACTTTCCCTACGAGCAGTACTTC
size: .; J: TRBJ2-3; V: TRBV4-3; D: TRBD2; CDR3: CASSQAASGRSDTQYF; DNA: TGCGCCAGCAGCCAAGCGGCTAGCGGGAGGTCAGATACGCAGTATTTT
size: .; J: TRBJ2-3; V: TRBV4-1; D: .; CDR3: CASSQGGRRSTDTQYF; DNA: TGCGCCAGCAGCCAAGGAGGCCGGCGGAGCACAGATACGCAGTATTTT
size: .; J: TRBJ2-5; V: TRBV6-5; D: .; CDR3: CASSLDRETQYF; DNA: TGTGCCAGCAGTTTGGACCGGGAGACCCAGTACTTC
size: .; J: TRBJ1-1; V: TRBV28; D: TRBD1; CDR3: CASRSTGEGTEAFF; DNA: TGTGCCAGCAGATCGACAGGGGAGGGTACTGAAGCTTTCTTT
size: .; J: TRBJ2-7; V: TRBV19; D: TRBD1; CDR3: CASSITGGDRGHEQYF; DNA: TGTGCCAGTAGTATTACTGGTGGGGACAGGGGACACGAGCAGTACTTC
size: .; J: TRBJ2-7; V: TRBV19; D: .; CDR3: CASSILATSYEQYF; DNA: TGTGCCAGTAGTATTCTGGCGACCTCCTACGAGCAGTACTTC
size: .; J: TRBJ2-7; V: TRBV6-5; D: TRBD2; CDR3: CASRSTGGFEQYF; DNA: TGTGCCAGCAGGAGTACGGGGGGTTTCGAGCAGTACTTC
size: .; J: TRBJ2-7; V: TRBV11-2; D: .; CDR3: CASSVTGYEQYF; DNA: TGTGCCAGCAGCGTAACAGGATACGAGCAGTACTTC
size: .; J: TRBJ1-5; V: TRBV18; D: TRBD1; CDR3: CASSATGLSIQPQHF; DNA: TGTGCCAGCTCGGCGACAGGGTTGTCAATTCAGCCCCAGCATTTT
size: .; J: TRBJ2-5; V: TRBV7-9; D: .; CDR3: CASSVGAGRETQYF; DNA: TGTGCCAGCAGCGTAGGTGCAGGGCGGGAGACCCAGTACTTC
size: .; J: TRBJ2-2; V: TRBV10-1; D: .; CDR3: CASSAPTSAGELFF; DNA: TGCGCCAGCAGTGCCCCGACTAGTGCCGGGGAGCTGTTTTTT
size: .; J: TRBJ2-4; V: TRBV7-2; D: TRBD2; CDR3: CASSPGTSGNIQYF; DNA: TGTGCCAGCAGCCCCGGGACTAGTGGAAACATTCAGTACTTC
size: .; J: TRBJ2-3; V: TRBV18; D: TRBD2; CDR3: CASSPPGLQRDTQYF; DNA: TGTGCCAGCTCACCACCGGGACTACAAAGAGATACGCAGTATTTT
size: .; J: TRBJ1-4; V: TRBV30; D: .; CDR3: CAWGRGIDHEKLFF; DNA: TGTGCCTGGGGCAGGGGAATTGATCATGAAAAACTGTTTTTT
size: .; J: TRBJ2-2; V: TRBV9; D: TRBD1; CDR3: CASSPPRGTGTGELFF; DNA: TGTGCCAGCAGCCCCCCCAGGGGGACAGGCACCGGGGAGCTGTTTTTT
size: .; J: TRBJ2-7; V: TRBV2; D: .; CDR3: CACGDPGNYEQYF; DNA: TGTGCCTGCGGTGACCCAGGGAACTACGAGCAGTACTTC
size: .; J: TRBJ1-1; V: TRBV7-9; D: .; CDR3: CASSLKGSTEAFF; DNA: TGTGCCAGCAGCTTAAAGGGGAGCACTGAAGCTTTCTTT
size: once; J: TRBJ2-5; V: TRBV10-3; D: .; CDR3: CAISNDRETQYF; DNA: TGTGCCATCAGTAACGACCGAGAGACCCAGTACTTC
size: .; J: TRBJ2-7; V: TRBV7-6; D: TRBD2; CDR3: CASSRTGTSDYEQYF; DNA: TGTGCCAGCAGCCGAACAGGGACTAGCGACTACGAGCAGTACTTC
size: .; J: TRBJ1-2; V: TRBV10-3; D: .; CDR3: CAISGGINNYGYTF; DNA: TGTGCCATCAGTGGGGGAATTAATAACTATGGCTACACCTTC
size: once; J: TRBJ1-3; V: TRBV7-7; D: .; CDR3: CASSLEPSSGNTIYF; DNA: TGTGCTAGCAGCTTAGAACCCAGCTCTGGAAACACCATATATTTT
size: once; J: TRBJ2-3; V: TRBV5-1; D: TRBD2; CDR3: CASSGLVSSTDTQYF; DNA: TGCGCCAGCAGTGGACTAGTAAGCAGCACAGATACGCAGTATTTT
size: .; J: TRBJ2-2; V: TRBV25-1; D: .; CDR3: CASSEIYRDTGELFF; DNA: TGTGCCAGCAGTGAAATCTACCGAGACACCGGGGAGCTGTTTTTT
size: once; J: TRBJ1-1; V: TRBV7-4; D: .; CDR3: CASSFRVATEAFF; DNA: TGTGCCAGCAGCTTCCGAGTAGCCACTGAAGCTTTCTTT
size: .; J: TRBJ2-7; V: TRBV7-2; D: TRBD2; CDR3: CASSQLAGSSYEQYF; DNA: TGTGCCAGCAGCCAACTAGCGGGAAGCTCCTACGAGCAGTACTTC